These 21 T cell receptor beta chains originate from one sample sequenced in a study of shared clonotypes between healthy human individuals (dated by TCRdb to about 2020). Library preparation used the immunoSEQ multiplex PCR assay. TCRdb holds this immuneACCESS table with in-frame rearrangements only. Some clones are missing; in checked studies, unresolved V genes explain under half, and the rest has no known cause. In this sample the table shows roughly 2.5 million clones, around 90% of which occur a single time. Of the sample, 0.14% is held by the ten largest clones. The sample taken for sequencing was naive CD4+ T cells sorted from blood. The meaning of the sample's cell subset or site label: CD45RA+ positively selected. The origin of the receptors is a man aged 18-30 years in good health.

This clone showed up just once. V gene TRBV6-5 combines with J gene TRBJ1-1, with D maybe TRBD1 (5 bases). In germline, CDR1 is MNHEY, CDR2 SVGAGI. This CDR3 contains 15 residues. V lost 2 bases and J lost 2, with 12 bases in between. CDR3 amino acids: CASSYSRTSNTEAFF. The CDR3 nucleotides are TGTGCCAGCAGTTACAGCCGGACATCCAACACTGAAGCTTTCTTT.

The table lists this clone with a count of one. Other DNA sequences in this specimen translate into the identical CDR3. This chain joins TRBV2 and TRBJ1-2; no firm D call. Trimming stripped 1 base from V and 2 bases from J, with 5 bases between. Germline loops: CDR1 SNHLY, CDR2 FYNNEI. CDR3 length equals 13 residues. DNA for the CDR3: TGTGCCAGCAGTGAAGGCCCGAACTATGGCTACACCTTC. Protein product: CASSEGPNYGYTF.

The V gene is TRBV9, the J gene TRBJ2-5, with D hard to call. Deletions cut 2 bases from V and 5 bases from J, with 10 bases between. Germline CDR1 is SGDLS and CDR2 is YYNGEE. The CDR3 runs 13 residues. DNA of the CDR3: TGTGCCAGCAGCGTGCCGGGTACGGAGACCCAGTACTTC. Amino acids: CASSVPGTETQYF.

This clone has only one observation. The chain links TRBV6-5 to TRBJ1-1; TRBD1 might be the D (6 bases). This CDR3 region has 13 residues. Germline CDR1 MNHEY, CDR2 SVGAGI. V was pared by 6 bases and J by 7 bases, with 15 bases between. As DNA, the CDR3 is TGTGCCAGCAGAGGGGGTTGGGAACTTGAAGCTTTCTTT. This encodes CASRGGWELEAFF.

This clone was counted between two and nine times. V is TRBV30 and J is TRBJ1-1, with 9 nucleotides matching TRBD1. Germline V gene lookup returns CDR1 GTSNPN and CDR2 SVGIG (reference sequence). The V and J ends lost 1 base and 12 bases, in that order; junction bases with no gene match: 6. The CDR3 extends over 12 amino acids. The CDR3: CAWSEGQGRSFF. CDR3 sequence (DNA): TGTGCCTGGAGTGAAGGACAGGGGAGGTCTTTCTTT.

This clone was detected only once. V gene TRBV18 combines with J gene TRBJ2-3, with 7 positions matching TRBD1. This CDR3 has 16 amino acids. Germline V gives CDR1 KGHSH, CDR2 LQKENI. The J segment lost 5 bases and the V segment lost 3 bases, leaving 11 bases of the junction unmatched. Written as DNA, the CDR3 is TGTGCCAGCTCACCCACAGACAGGGCAGGGGGAGATACGCAGTATTTT. Protein product: CASSPTDRAGGDTQYF. Variable domain in full (rest from reference TRBV18 and TRBJ2-3): NAGVMQNPRHLVRRRGQEARLRCSPMKGHSHVYWYRQLPEEGLKFMVYLQKENIIDESGMPKERFSAEFPKEGPSILRIQQVVRGDSAAYFCASSPTDRAGGDTQYFGPGTRLTVL.

Here the CDR3 DNA reads TGTGCCAGCAGTGTACTAGCGGGAGTTAGTGAGCAGTTCTTC. It yields the protein CASSVLAGVSEQFF. The V and J genes are TRBV2 and TRBJ2-1, with 11 bases matching TRBD2. Germline-derived CDR1 and CDR2 are SNHLY and FYNNEI. J gave up 9 bases and V 4 bases, and 5 bases lay outside the gene matches. This CDR3 contains 14 residues.

This chain connects TRBV19 to TRBJ2-3, with D unresolved. V lost 5 bases and J 4 bases, leaving 13 bases between the germline ends. Germline assignment: CDR1 LNHDA and CDR2 SQIVND (reference sequence). This CDR3 contains 14 residues. CDR3 in DNA: TGTGCCAGTAGTCCGCCCGGTGGCCCAGATACGCAGTATTTT. Its translation: CASSPPGGPDTQYF.

V and J are TRBV27 and TRBJ1-6; D is ambiguous. The V gene lost 2 bases and the J gene lost 0 bases, with 11 bases spanning the gap. The CDR3 sequence is 17 residues long. Germline V CDR1 and CDR2: MNHEY, SMNVEV (reference sequence). This chain's CDR3 is CASSLTGSYSYNSPLHF. The CDR3, as DNA: TGTGCCAGCAGTTTAACCGGCAGTTACTCCTATAATTCACCCCTCCACTTT.

A word on this clone: A clone one base away is much larger, so this may be a read error. Other DNA variants within this sample encode the same CDR3. The chain joins TRBV11-2 to TRBJ2-5; D is unclear. Deletions cut 3 bases from V and 5 bases from J, with 4 bases between. CDR1 is SGHAT and CDR2 is FQNNGV in the germline V gene. The CDR3 is 11 amino acids. This chain's CDR3 is CASSFGETQYF. CDR3 nucleotides: TGTGCCAGCAGCTTTGGGGAGACCCAGTACTTC.

This chain's CDR3 is CASSLGGAHNYYHEQYF. DNA for the CDR3: TGTGCCAGCAGCTTAGGGGGGGCGCATAACTACTACCACGAGCAGTACTTC. The chain is built from TRBV11-2 and TRBJ2-7; D is tentatively TRBD1 or TRBD2 (6 bases each). Germline V CDR1 and CDR2: SGHAT, FQNNGV. The ends were cut back, 1 base at V and 5 bases at J, with 21 bases in the middle. The CDR3 totals 17 residues.

The rearrangement joins TRBV10-1 to TRBJ1-6; 9 bases match TRBD1. The ends lost 6 bases at V and 7 bases at J; junction bases unmatched: 1. From germline, CDR1 is WNHNN and CDR2 SYGVQD (reference sequence). The CDR3 is 13 residues long. In nucleotides, the CDR3 is TGCGCCAGCAGGGGGACAGGGAATTCACCCCTCCACTTT. It yields the protein CASRGTGNSPLHF.

J is TRBJ2-7 and V is TRBV7-2; no firm D call. Germline values: CDR1 SGHTA, CDR2 FQGNSA. V was shortened by 5 bases and J by 3 bases, with 11 bases between the two germline ends. The CDR3 totals 13 residues. Written as DNA, the CDR3 is TGTGCCAGCAGCCCAAGAACAAGCTACGAGCAGTACTTC. Residues: CASSPRTSYEQYF.

The rearrangement links TRBV27 to TRBJ2-7; no reliable D call. In germline, CDR1 is MNHEY, CDR2 SMNVEV (reference sequence). The CDR3 spans 12 residues. The V end lost 6 bases, the J end lost 7 bases, and 13 bases lay between the germline ends. The CDR3 reads CASSPRGLEQYF. The DNA for the CDR3 is TGTGCCAGCAGCCCCCGCGGATTGGAGCAGTACTTC.

This chain links TRBV25-1 with TRBJ2-5; 12 bases fit TRBD2. V was clipped by 7 bases and J by 4 bases; unmatched bases: 7. The CDR3 loop spans 15 amino acids. Germline values: CDR1 MGHDK, CDR2 SYGVNS. The CDR3 here is CASILSSGRGETQYF. DNA for the CDR3: TGTGCCAGCATACTTTCTAGCGGGAGGGGAGAGACCCAGTACTTC.

For this clone: Different DNA sequences within this sample yield the same CDR3. The chain employs TRBV7-2 and TRBJ2-7; D gene ambiguous. V was trimmed by 5 bases and J by 2 bases, leaving 13 bases between them. Germline CDR1 and CDR2: SGHTA and FQGNSA. The CDR3 extends over 14 amino acids. CDR3 sequence reads: CASSLDNGPYEQYF. As DNA, the CDR3 is TGTGCCAGCAGCCTAGATAACGGCCCCTACGAGCAGTACTTC.

The chain employs TRBV18 and TRBJ2-1; D possibly matches TRBD1 or TRBD2 (6 bases each). V was clipped by 10 bases and J by 3 bases, with 16 bases between them. Per germline, CDR1 KGHSH and CDR2 LQKENI. The CDR3 is made up of 14 amino acids. CDR3 in DNA: TGTGCCAACTCTGGAGGGGGGAACTACAATGAGCAGTTCTTC. This encodes CANSGGGNYNEQFF.

The rearrangement joins TRBV7-2 to TRBJ2-3, with 8 nucleotides matching TRBD2. With V trimmed by 5 bases and J by 9 bases, 13 bases remained unmatched. The CDR3 sequence is 15 residues long. The V gene's germline CDR1 is SGHTA and CDR2 FQGNSA. The CDR3 protein is CASSPLASGSPTQYF. The CDR3 DNA is TGTGCCAGCAGCCCCCTTGCGAGCGGGAGCCCCACGCAGTATTTT. The whole variable domain, remainder taken from reference TRBV7-2 and TRBJ2-3, is GAGVSQSPSNKVTEKGKDVELRCDPISGHTALYWYRQSLGQGLEFLIYFQGNSAPDKSGLPSDRFSAERTGGSVSTLTIQRTQQEDSAVYLCASSPLASGSPTQYFGPGTRLTVL.

V gene TRBV19 combines with J gene TRBJ1-4, with D possibly being TRBD1 (5 bases). Trimming pared 5 bases from V and 10 bases from J, leaving 14 bases between. CDR3 size: 13 residues. Germline V gene sequence: CDR1 LNHDA, CDR2 SQIVND (reference sequence). CDR3 bases: TGTGCCAGTAGTTCCCCTGGGAGGGGAAAACTGTTTTTT. As protein: CASSSPGRGKLFF.

This chain links TRBV11-2 with TRBJ2-5; 8 bases map to TRBD2. Germline V gene sequence: CDR1 SGHAT, CDR2 FQNNGV. The CDR3 extends over 14 amino acids. Trimming cost V 2 bases and J 5 bases; bases outside gene matches: 4. The CDR3 DNA reads as TGTGCCAGCAGCTTAACGGGAGGGGACGAGACCCAGTACTTC. It specifies CASSLTGGDETQYF.

The CDR3 loop reads CASSPGQDRAANTGELFF. In DNA, the CDR3 is TGTGCCAGCAGCCCTGGCCAGGACAGGGCCGCGAACACCGGGGAGCTGTTTTTT. The rearrangement links TRBV4-2 to TRBJ2-2, with 8 nucleotides matching TRBD1. Germline values: CDR1 LGHNA, CDR2 YNFKEQ. The CDR3 runs 18 residues. The V segment lost 4 bases and the J segment 0 bases; nucleotides outside the gene matches: 10.